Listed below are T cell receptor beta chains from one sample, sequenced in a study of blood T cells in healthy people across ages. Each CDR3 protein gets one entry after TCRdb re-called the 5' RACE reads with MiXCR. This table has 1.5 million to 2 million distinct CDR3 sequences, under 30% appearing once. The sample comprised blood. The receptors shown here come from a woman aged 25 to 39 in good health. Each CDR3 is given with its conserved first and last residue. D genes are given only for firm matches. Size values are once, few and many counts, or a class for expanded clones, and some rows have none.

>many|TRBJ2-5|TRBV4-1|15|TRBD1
TGCGCCAGCAGCCAAGCCAGGACAGGGAAAGAGACCCAGTACTTC
CASSQARTGKETQYF
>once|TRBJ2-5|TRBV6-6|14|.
TGTGCCAGCAGTGGGGGACTGGACGAAGAGACCCAGTACTTC
CASSGGLDEETQYF
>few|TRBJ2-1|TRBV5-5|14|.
TGTGCCAGCAGCTTGGGCCCTCGGTTAGATGAGCAGTTCTTC
CASSLGPRLDEQFF
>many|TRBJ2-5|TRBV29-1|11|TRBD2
TGCAGCGTTGGGGGACTAGCGGGACAGTACTTC
CSVGGLAGQYF
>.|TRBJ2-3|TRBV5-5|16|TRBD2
TGTGCCAGCAGCTTGGAACCTAGCGGGAGTGGAGATACGCAGTATTTT
CASSLEPSGSGDTQYF
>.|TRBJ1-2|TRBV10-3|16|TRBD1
TGTGCCATCAGTGAGACCGGACAGGGGATTCTCTATGGCTACACCTTC
CAISETGQGILYGYTF
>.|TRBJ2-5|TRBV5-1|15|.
TGCGCCAGCAGCAGGGACGCCCCGGGGGTCGAGACCCAGTACTTC
CASSRDAPGVETQYF
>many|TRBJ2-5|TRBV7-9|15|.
TGTGCCAGCAGCTTTGGAGGGAACGTGGGGGAGACCCAGTACTTC
CASSFGGNVGETQYF
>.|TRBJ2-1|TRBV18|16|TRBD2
TGTGCCAGCTCACCTGCCGGGACTAGCGGGAAAGGTGAGCAGTTCTTC
CASSPAGTSGKGEQFF
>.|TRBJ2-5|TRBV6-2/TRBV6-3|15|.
TGTGCCAGCAGTAACCTTGGGCCAAGTGGCAATGAGCAGTACTTC
CASSNLGPSGNEQYF
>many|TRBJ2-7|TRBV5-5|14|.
TGTGCCAGCAGCTTACAAACAGGTTCCTACGAGCAGTACTTC
CASSLQTGSYEQYF
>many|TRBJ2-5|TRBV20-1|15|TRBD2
TGCAGTGCTAGAGACTGGACGGGAGGCCAAGAGACCCAGTACTTC
CSARDWTGGQETQYF
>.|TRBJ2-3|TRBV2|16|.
TGTGCCAGCAGTGAAGTGGTGACCGGCGGCACAGATACGCAGTATTTT
CASSEVVTGGTDTQYF
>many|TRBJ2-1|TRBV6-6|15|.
TGTGCCAGCAGTTACTTCCGGGACCCAAACAATGAGCAGTTCTTC
CASSYFRDPNNEQFF